What follows describes a single T cell receptor beta chain. Its antigen is not known. CD45RO/CCR7/CD25/CD127/CD95/CD27 separated CD4+ naive, central memory, regulatory and stem cell-like memory cells by sorting. Every bit of the isolated RNA underwent reverse transcription, so sequencing read expressed TCRB transcripts. The protocol was immunoSEQ multiplex PCR, while the TCRdb copy is restricted to in-frame clones and leaves out a portion. The repertoire includes over 300,000 clones, over 7% of them detected once, and around 1% sits in the top ten. The data are from a study of beta chain features in type 1 diabetes. CDR1 is SNHLY, CDR2 FYNNEI, per germline. This CDR3 region has 13 residues. The V end lost 8 bases, the J end lost 5 bases, and 15 bases lay between the germline ends. Study-level findings and limits: Patients with type 1 diabetes carried fewer insertions and had more deletions at their VDJ junctions. There was a moderate but significant shortening of TCRB CDR3s in all four CD4+ subsets of Type 1 diabetes patients. Within patients, naive, central memory and Treg TCRB repertoires seemed more similar than within healthy donors. Highly expressing activated T cells could be over-counted with a cDNA template.

The V and J genes are TRBV2 and TRBJ2-5; no clear D. Sequences were obtained from central memory CD4+ T cells from blood. This TCR was sampled from a man aged 30 to 39 with type 1 diabetes. CDR3 nucleotide sequence: TGTGCCAGCGCCTGGGAACTTAGGGAGACCCAGTACTTC. As protein: CASAWELRETQYF.